What follows are 14 T cell receptor beta chains derived from one specimen sequenced in a study of tumor and adjacent non-tumor tissue in lung cancer. TCRbeta libraries were built with three rounds of nested PCR, modified from ARM-PCR. TCRdb redid the calling of the multiplex PCR reads with MiXCR, one entry per CDR3 protein. The sample has approximately 120,000 distinct CDR3 sequences; under 65% are singletons. No cell sorting was done before RNA was extracted from the tissue. More than 3 cm separated this lung sample from the edge of the tumor. The sequenced sample was distant non-tumor lung tissue. The source is a man in his fifties or sixties with non-small cell lung cancer.

This clonotype was observed a single time. Possible read error: a much larger clone is one base away. The chain joins TRBV20-1 to TRBJ2-5; 8 bases align to TRBD2. The CDR3 covers 14 residues. Germline V lookup: CDR1 DFQATT, CDR2 SNEGSKA (reference sequence). DNA of the CDR3: TGCAGTGCTAGCGGGGGGGTCGTCCAAGAGGCCCAGTACTTC. It specifies CSASGGVVQEAQYF.

Details on this clonotype: Lacking the conserved final phenylalanine or tryptophan, this CDR3 likely reflects a read error. The DNA is omitted, as the CDR3 cannot be located on it reliably, and the CDR3 follows TCRdb's listing. V usage is TRBV6-5 and J usage is TRBJ2-3. Germline CDR1 is MNHEY and CDR2 is SVGAGI. From its first to its last residue, the CDR3 has 16 amino acids. The CDR3 region is CASSYHGSSSTDTRYS.

As to this clonotype: Given the absence of the conserved phenylalanine or tryptophan at the CDR3 end, a read error is likely. The rearrangement uses TRBV6-2 or TRBV6-3 and TRBJ2-2; 8 nucleotides line up with TRBD1. This CDR3 spans 15 amino acids. The J segment lost 10 bases and the V segment lost 0 bases, leaving 7 bases of the junction unmatched. Germline V gives CDR1 MNHEY, CDR2 SVGEGT. The CDR3 here is CASSYSRGPGEELFS. The CDR3 bases are TGTGCCAGCAGTTACTCCAGGGGGCCGGGCGAGGAGCTGTTTTCT.

A remark on this clonotype: The junction departs from the called germline gene at one end, perhaps through a read error. The V gene is TRBV11-1, the J gene TRBJ2-7; D gene uncertain. Germline loops: CDR1 SGHAT, CDR2 FQDESV (reference sequence). The CDR3 spans 14 residues. CDR3 protein: CASSLRNGPYEQYF. Written as DNA, the CDR3 is TGCGCCAGCAGCTTACGTAACGGGCCCTACGAGCAGTACTTC.

This clonotype was found many times. The V gene is TRBV28, the J gene TRBJ1-5, with TRBD1 matching 9 bases. Trimming cost V 5 bases and J 7 bases; bases outside gene matches: 0. Germline-derived CDR1 and CDR2 are MDHEN and SYDVKM. The CDR3 extends over 12 amino acids. CDR3 coding DNA: TGTGCCAGCAGTGGACAGGGGCAGCCCCAGCATTTT. Its protein is CASSGQGQPQHF.

This clonotype was found many times. The rearrangement links TRBV5-8 to TRBJ2-1; a possible D gene is TRBD2 (6 bases). The CDR3 spans 16 residues. Looked up from germline, CDR1 is SGHTS and CDR2 is YDEGEE. Trimming stripped 3 bases from V and 1 base from J, with 14 bases between. For the CDR3, the DNA is TGTGCCAGCAGCTACCCGGGACTCGCATCCTACAATGAGCAGTTCTTC. It codes for CASSYPGLASYNEQFF.

A remark on this clonotype: One junction end disagrees with the germline gene, perhaps due to a read error. This sequence joins TRBV5-4 and TRBJ2-7, with 9 bases identical to TRBD1. Per the germline V gene, CDR1 is SGHNT and CDR2 is YYREEE (reference sequence). This CDR3 region has 14 residues. CDR3 loop: CASRTTGGPYEQCF. The CDR3 DNA is TGTGCCAGCCGCACCACAGGGGGCCCCTACGAGCAGTGCTTC.

The chain carries TRBV6-6 and TRBJ2-3; TRBD1 aligns across 7 bases. Unmatched junction bases numbered 10, after V lost 2 bases and J lost 5 bases. This CDR3 region has 16 residues. CDR1 and CDR2 from the germline V gene are MNHNY and SVGAGI (reference sequence). Here the CDR3 reads CASSYRGGVSKDTQYF. The CDR3 DNA follows: TGTGCCAGCAGTTACCGAGGGGGCGTATCGAAAGATACGCAGTATTTT.

J is TRBJ1-2 and V is TRBV7-9; maybe TRBD1 (5 bases). CDR3 length: 16 amino acids. Germline CDR1 reads SEHNR; CDR2 reads FQNEAQ (reference sequence). The V end lost 2 bases, the J end lost 3 bases, and 16 bases lay between the germline ends. CDR3 sequence reads: CASSLTSVTAHYGYTF. The CDR3 DNA sequence: TGTGCCAGCAGCTTAACCTCCGTGACAGCCCACTATGGCTACACCTTC.

This clonotype was detected a few times. One base away lies a much larger clone, so this may be a sequencing read error. This CDR3 is missing its conserved last phenylalanine or tryptophan, likely due to a read error. V and J are TRBV4-3 and TRBJ2-2; D ambiguous. Trimming took off 1 base at V and 6 bases at J, with 9 bases between the two ends. This CDR3 comprises 14 residues. CDR1 LGHNA and CDR2 YSLEER come from the germline V gene. The CDR3 bases are TGCGCCAGCAGCCAAGTAGGCGGCTCCGGGGAGCTGTTTCTT. Residues: CASSQVGGSGELFL.

As concerns this clonotype: A read error is possible here, since a much larger clone lies one base away. This chain uses TRBV20-1 with TRBJ1-5; the D is unclear. The CDR3 extends over 15 amino acids. Germline V gene data show CDR1 as DFQATT and CDR2 as SNEGSKA (reference sequence). CDR3: CSASMDLGGNQSQHF. CDR3 DNA sequence: TGCAGTGCTAGTATGGACCTAGGTGGAAATCAGTCCCAGCATTTT.

This clonotype was counted many times. The chain combines TRBV11-2 with TRBJ2-7, with D possibly matching TRBD1 (5 bases). The V end was cut by 5 bases, the J end by 1 base, with 21 bases between. This CDR3 spans 17 amino acids. Germline V CDR1 and CDR2: SGHAT, FQNNGV. CDR3 DNA sequence: TGTGCCAGCAGCACACACCTTGCAGGGCTACCTTCCTACGAGCAGTACTTC. It encodes CASSTHLAGLPSYEQYF. Full variable domain (outside the CDR3, taken from reference TRBV11-2 and TRBJ2-7): EAGVAQSPRYKIIEKRQSVAFWCNPISGHATLYWYQQILGQGPKLLIQFQNNGVVDDSQLPKDRFSAERLKGVDSTLKIQPAKLEDSAVYLCASSTHLAGLPSYEQYFGPGTRLTVT.

About this clonotype itself: Compared with germline, one end of the junction differs, possibly owing to a read error. In DNA form, the CDR3 reads TGTCCCAGCAGCTGGGGTGAGCTAAGCACAGGTACGCAGTATTTT. This translates into CPSSWGELSTGTQYF. The rearrangement joins TRBV28 to TRBJ2-3, with D possibly matching TRBD1 (5 bases). This CDR3 contains 15 residues. Germline assignment: CDR1 MDHEN and CDR2 SYDVKM.

In this sample, this clonotype turned up a few times. A much larger clone lies one base from this, so it may be a read error. This rearrangement joins TRBV4-1 to TRBJ1-5; a weak D match, TRBD1 (5 bases). Trimming took 0 bases from V and 1 from J, leaving 10 bases between them. This CDR3 is built from 16 residues. Germline CDR1 reads MGHRA; CDR2 reads YSYEKL. This chain's CDR3 is CASSQDGAGSNQPQHF. CDR3 sequence (DNA): TGCGCCAGCAGCCAAGATGGGGCCGGGAGCAATCAGCCCCAGCATTTT.